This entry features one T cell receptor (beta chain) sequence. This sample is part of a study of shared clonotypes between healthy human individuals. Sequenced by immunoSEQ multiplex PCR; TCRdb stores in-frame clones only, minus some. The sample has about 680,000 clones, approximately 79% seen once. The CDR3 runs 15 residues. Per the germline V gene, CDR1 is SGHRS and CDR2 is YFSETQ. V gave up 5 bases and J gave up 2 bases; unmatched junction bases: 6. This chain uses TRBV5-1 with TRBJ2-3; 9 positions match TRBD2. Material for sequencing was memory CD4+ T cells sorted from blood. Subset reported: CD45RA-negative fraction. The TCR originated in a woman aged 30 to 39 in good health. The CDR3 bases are TGCGCCAGCAGTCTAGCGGGACAAGACACAGATACGCAGTATTTT. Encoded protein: CASSLAGQDTDTQYF.